The 27 T cell receptor beta chains listed next were all sequenced from one sample in a study of identical twins. MiXCR, applied by TCRdb to the 5' RACE reads, yields one record per CDR3 protein. In the table there are 1.5 million to 2 million distinct CDR3 sequences, about 32% of which are singletons. Sequenced sample: cord blood. The receptors were gathered from a newborn girl in good health.

This sequence joins TRBV28 and TRBJ2-5; 9 bases match TRBD2. CDR1 and CDR2 (germline): MDHEN, SYDVKM. The CDR3 extends over 16 amino acids. Trimming cost V 1 base and J 1 base; bases outside gene matches: 4. The CDR3 spells CASSLLLAGSQETQYF. The CDR3 DNA follows: TGTGCCAGCAGTTTATTACTAGCGGGTTCCCAAGAGACCCAGTACTTC. Supplemented by reference TRBV28 and TRBJ2-5, the full variable domain reads DVKVTQSSRYLVKRTGEKVFLECVQDMDHENMFWYRQDPGLGLRLIYFSYDVKMKEKGDIPEGYSVSREKKERFSLILESASTNQTSMYLCASSLLLAGSQETQYFGPGTRLLVL.

Of note for this clonotype: A much larger clone sits a single nucleotide away, making a read error possible. This rearrangement joins TRBV6-6 to TRBJ1-1; D not certain. Germline V gene sequence: CDR1 MNHNY, CDR2 SVGAGI (reference sequence). V shed 2 bases and J shed 1 base, with 5 bases lying between them. The CDR3 runs to 13 residues. In DNA form, the CDR3 reads TGTGCCAGCAGTTACGCGGGGAACACTGAAGCTTTCTTT. This encodes CASSYAGNTEAFF.

The CDR3 here is CASSSGHSVYNEQYF. The DNA of the CDR3 is TGTGCCAGCAGCTCGGGACACTCCGTCTACAATGAGCAGTACTTC. The chain combines TRBV12-3 or TRBV12-4 with TRBJ2-1, with D possibly TRBD1 on 6 matching bases. The end of the DNA fits TRBJ2-7 better, so the J call may be wrong. This CDR3 contains 15 residues.

This chain uses TRBV6-5 with TRBJ2-1; 9 bases are a match to TRBD1. V was pared by 5 bases and J by 4 bases, with 6 bases of the junction left unmatched. This CDR3 region has 15 residues. Germline CDR1 is MNHEY and CDR2 is SVGAGI. The CDR3, as DNA: TGTGCCAGCAGTGAACAGGGGGCGGGGTACAATGAGCAGTTCTTC. Amino acid sequence: CASSEQGAGYNEQFF.

The chain links TRBV24-1 to TRBJ2-3; the match to TRBD2 covers 11 bases. Looked up from germline, CDR1 is KGHDR and CDR2 is SFDVKD. J was trimmed by 2 bases and V by 4 bases; bases with no gene match: 7. CDR3 length equals 17 residues. In nucleotides, the CDR3 is TGTGCCACCAGTGACCCTTCTAGCGGGGGGTCCACAGATACGCAGTATTTT. Residues: CATSDPSSGGSTDTQYF.

This clonotype has more than one count but fewer than ten. The chain uses TRBV20-1 and TRBJ1-1, with a weak D call TRBD1 (6 bases). The CDR3 loop spans 18 amino acids. Per germline, CDR1 DFQATT and CDR2 SNEGSKA (reference sequence). Trimming took off 0 bases at V and 0 bases at J, with 20 bases between the two ends. The CDR3 region is CSAREFRTATPMNTEAFF. In DNA form, the CDR3 reads TGCAGTGCTAGAGAGTTTCGGACAGCAACCCCCATGAACACTGAAGCTTTCTTT.

To note about this clonotype: Its ends do not fully match the called genes, so a read error is possible. The chain carries TRBV4-2 and TRBJ2-7, with TRBD1 matching 9 bases. CDR1 is LGHNA, CDR2 YNFKEQ, per germline. The CDR3 contains 15 residues. CDR3 protein: CASSQRQGVTYVQYF. The DNA of the CDR3 is TGTGCCAGCAGCCAAAGACAGGGGGTTACCTACGTGCAGTACTTC.

This clonotype showed up just a few times. As DNA, the CDR3 is TGTGCCAGCAGCTCCAACCCCTACGAGCAGTACTTC. Amino acids: CASSSNPYEQYF. This sequence joins TRBV7-9 and TRBJ2-7; D gene ambiguous. CDR3 length: 12 amino acids. Germline CDR1 reads SEHNR; CDR2 reads FQNEAQ (reference sequence). V was cut by 4 bases and J by 2 bases, with 6 bases left in between.

The rearrangement joins TRBV6-1 to TRBJ2-4; tentatively, D is TRBD2 (6 bases). The V end was cut by 7 bases, the J end by 6 bases, with 16 bases between. The CDR3 runs 14 residues. Germline CDR1 and CDR2: MNHNS and SASEGT. In nucleotides, the CDR3 is TGTGCCAGCACTCCTAGCGTTCGGGGAAACATTCAGTACTTC. It is translated as CASTPSVRGNIQYF.

In the case of this clonotype: A much larger clone differs by one base, so this may be a read error. This sequence joins TRBV10-3 and TRBJ1-2; the D is unclear. Germline V gene sequence: CDR1 ENHRY, CDR2 SYGVKD. This CDR3 spans 12 amino acids. CDR3 sequence reads: CAIGESGVGYTF. The CDR3 coding sequence is TGTGCCATCGGTGAGTCTGGGGTTGGCTACACCTTC.

The chain has TRBV6-1 and TRBJ2-7; possibly TRBD1 for D (5 bases). V lost 0 bases, J lost 2 bases, and 5 bases lay in between. Germline-derived CDR1 and CDR2 are MNHNS and SASEGT. The CDR3 has 13 amino acids. The CDR3: CASSEADTYEQYF. CDR3 nucleotides: TGTGCCAGCAGTGAAGCGGACACCTACGAGCAGTACTTC.

This clonotype has just a few counts. The V and J genes are TRBV20-1 and TRBJ1-5; no definite D call. The CDR3 spans 13 residues. V lost 6 bases and J lost 1, with 10 bases in between. Germline V lookup: CDR1 DFQATT, CDR2 SNEGSKA (reference sequence). In DNA, the CDR3 is TGCAGTGCCGATGAGGTCAGCAATCAGCCCCAGCATTTT. Translating gives CSADEVSNQPQHF.

The chain joins TRBV18 to TRBJ2-3; D not certain. V was cut by 3 bases and J by 2 bases, with 12 bases left in between. The CDR3 loop spans 15 amino acids. CDR1 and CDR2 (germline): KGHSH, LQKENI. The CDR3 spells CASSPRVLSTDTQYF. The CDR3 coding sequence is TGTGCCAGCTCACCGCGCGTCCTCTCCACAGATACGCAGTATTTT.

The chain joins TRBV4-2 to TRBJ1-2; TRBD1 agrees at 7 bases. This CDR3 comprises 14 residues. Looked up from germline, CDR1 is LGHNA and CDR2 is YNFKEQ. V was clipped by 4 bases and J by 3 bases; unmatched bases: 5. In nucleotides, the CDR3 is TGTGCCAGCAGCCCCCCTCAGGGGGACTATGGCTACACCTTC. Protein sequence: CASSPPQGDYGYTF.

The V call is TRBV2, the J call TRBJ1-4; 7 bases match TRBD1. V trimming: 9 bases; J trimming: 7 bases; junction bases outside the gene matches: 8. The CDR3 sequence is 13 residues long. Germline V lookup: CDR1 SNHLY, CDR2 FYNNEI. In nucleotides, the CDR3 is TGTGCCAGAGCCGAGGGGGCGGGTGAAAAACTGTTTTTT. Amino acid sequence: CARAEGAGEKLFF. The complete variable domain, with remaining parts taken from reference TRBV2 and TRBJ1-4, reads EPEVTQTPSHQVTQMGQEVILRCVPISNHLYFYWYRQILGQKVEFLVSFYNNEISEKSEIFDDQFSVERPDGSNFTLKIRSTKLEDSAMYFCARAEGAGEKLFFGSGTQLSVL.

This clonotype was recorded a few times. The J gene is TRBJ1-2, the V gene TRBV12-3 or TRBV12-4; D is possibly TRBD1 (5 bases). The V end was cut by 1 base, the J end by 7 bases, with 10 bases between. The CDR3 loop spans 13 amino acids. The CDR3 region has the DNA TGTGCCAGCAGTTTAGTAACCGGGGGTGGCTACACCTTC. Amino acid sequence: CASSLVTGGGYTF.

The CDR3 DNA reads as TGTGCTAGTGGTTTGAACCCCACAGATACGCAGTATTTT. It translates to CASGLNPTDTQYF. The chain links TRBV12-5 to TRBJ2-3; no definite D call. The germline V and J ends were trimmed by 2 bases and 2 bases, with 5 bases remaining between them. The CDR3 is 13 amino acids. Germline CDR1 and CDR2: LGHNT and FRNRAP.

This clonotype was picked up one time. The V call is TRBV12-3 or TRBV12-4, the J call TRBJ2-3; TRBD1 matches at 8 bases. The CDR3 runs 15 residues. The J segment lost 5 bases and the V segment lost 6 bases, leaving 10 bases of the junction unmatched. Here the CDR3 reads CASSPTGARGDTQYF. The CDR3 coding sequence is TGTGCCAGCAGCCCGACAGGGGCGCGGGGAGATACGCAGTATTTT.

This clonotype was seen more than once but under ten times. V gene TRBV20-1 combines with J gene TRBJ1-6, with unresolved D. Per the germline V gene, CDR1 is DFQATT and CDR2 is SNEGSKA (reference sequence). The CDR3 length is 13 residues. Trimming took 1 base from V and 8 from J, leaving 9 bases between them. DNA of the CDR3: TGCAGTGCTAGAGGGGATGGGGATTCACCCCTCCACTTT. Protein product: CSARGDGDSPLHF.

This clonotype was recorded many times. V and J are TRBV21-1 and TRBJ1-2. TRBV21-1 is reported as a pseudogene. The CDR3 runs to 10 residues. This CDR3 reads CARGTRGYTF. The CDR3 bases are TGTGCCAGGGGCACTAGAGGCTACACCTTC.

The chain is built from TRBV5-1 and TRBJ2-1; 11 bases are shared with TRBD1. This CDR3 comprises 15 residues. CDR1 is SGHRS and CDR2 is YFSETQ in the germline V gene. J was trimmed by 6 bases and V by 7 bases; bases with no gene match: 9. CDR3 sequence reads: CASDLGQGASNEQFF. The CDR3 DNA reads TGCGCCAGCGACTTAGGACAGGGGGCTTCCAATGAGCAGTTCTTC.

The CDR3: CASSPRQERTEAFF. The CDR3 DNA sequence: TGTGCCAGCAGCCCTCGACAGGAAAGGACTGAAGCTTTCTTT. This chain uses TRBV6-1 with TRBJ1-1; the D gene is possibly TRBD1 (6 bases). The CDR3 spans 14 residues. The V gene's germline CDR1 is MNHNS and CDR2 SASEGT. V lost 6 bases and J lost 5, with 16 bases in between.

The chain carries TRBV6-6 and TRBJ2-1; D might be TRBD2 (6 bases). CDR3 length: 14 residues. Germline V CDR1 and CDR2: MNHNY, SVGAGI (reference sequence). Deletions cut 0 bases from V and 5 bases from J, with 8 bases between. Written as DNA, the CDR3 is TGTGCCAGCAGTTACTCGTCTAGCGACAATGAGCAGTTCTTC. As protein: CASSYSSSDNEQFF.

A few counts support this clonotype. The CDR3 DNA reads TGTGCCAGCAGCCAAACAGGGTACTCCTACGAGCAGTACTTC. Protein: CASSQTGYSYEQYF. This chain joins TRBV3-1 and TRBJ2-7; a possible D gene is TRBD1 (6 bases). Trimming removed 2 bases at V and 0 bases at J, with 8 bases between. From germline, CDR1 is LGHDT and CDR2 YNNKEL (reference sequence). The CDR3 has 14 amino acids.

The chain uses TRBV2 and TRBJ2-1; TRBD2 agrees at 7 bases. The CDR3 is 13 amino acids. V shed 6 bases and J 7 bases; nucleotides not matched to a gene: 6. Germline CDR1 is SNHLY and CDR2 is FYNNEI. The CDR3 coding sequence is TGTGCCAGCAGCATTAGCGGGCGAAATGAGCAGTTCTTC. Its protein product is CASSISGRNEQFF.

The chain is built from TRBV30 and TRBJ1-4; D is unclear. The CDR3 consists of 14 residues. With 0 bases removed from V and 4 bases from J, the gap between germline ends came to 9 bases. Per germline, CDR1 GTSNPN and CDR2 SVGIG (reference sequence). The CDR3 nucleotides are TGTGCCTGGAGTGTAGTTCGGATTAATGAAAAACTGTTTTTT. Residues: CAWSVVRINEKLFF. Full variable domain (missing parts from reference TRBV30 and TRBJ1-4): SQTIHQWPATLVQPVGSPLSLECTVEGTSNPNLYWYRQAAGRGLQLLFYSVGIGQISSEVPQNLSASRPQDRQFILSSKKLLLSDSGFYLCAWSVVRINEKLFFGSGTQLSVL.

The CDR3 spells CASSLARTNAGETQYF. The CDR3 DNA follows: TGCGCCAGCAGCTTGGCTCGAACTAATGCAGGAGAGACCCAGTACTTC. The J gene is TRBJ2-7, the V gene TRBV5-1; D is ambiguous. The J call may be mistaken, given a closer DNA end match to TRBJ2-5. This CDR3 contains 16 residues. Looked up from germline, CDR1 is SGHRS and CDR2 is YFSETQ.